This T cell receptor beta chain derives from a study of cytomegalovirus exposure and HLA in healthy donors. Remarks on this clone: Its specificity is unknown.

This CDR3 comprises 15 residues. J was trimmed by 3 bases and V by 8 bases; bases with no gene match: 10. Germline lookup yields CDR1 KGHSH and CDR2 LQKENI. Notes on the study in general: Cytomegalovirus-associated status was assigned to about 150 TCR beta chains. In a later analysis, HLA-associated TCR beta chains were more clonally expanded than equally common others.

PCR involved 60 Vbeta and 13 Jbeta primers. Under the authors' procedure: Unique TCR beta chains totaled roughly 81 million in a later count, with roughly 12 million of them shared. Repertoires were generated with immunoSEQ multiplex PCR, while TCRdb's copy carries only in-frame clones and drops some. That table is the source of V, J and clone size, and D and trimming were worked out from the DNA. The sample holds around 150,000 clones, around 74% seen once. Despite likely unrecorded immune exposures, the donors were nominally healthy at the time of sampling. This chain connects TRBV18 to TRBJ2-3; 8 positions agree with TRBD2. This clonotype was obtained from a female donor in good health and CMV-seronegative. Sequencing was performed on PBMCs. The CDR3 protein is CASPPREGATDTQYF. CDR3 nucleotide sequence: TGTGCCAGCCCTCCCCGGGAGGGTGCAACAGATACGCAGTATTTT.